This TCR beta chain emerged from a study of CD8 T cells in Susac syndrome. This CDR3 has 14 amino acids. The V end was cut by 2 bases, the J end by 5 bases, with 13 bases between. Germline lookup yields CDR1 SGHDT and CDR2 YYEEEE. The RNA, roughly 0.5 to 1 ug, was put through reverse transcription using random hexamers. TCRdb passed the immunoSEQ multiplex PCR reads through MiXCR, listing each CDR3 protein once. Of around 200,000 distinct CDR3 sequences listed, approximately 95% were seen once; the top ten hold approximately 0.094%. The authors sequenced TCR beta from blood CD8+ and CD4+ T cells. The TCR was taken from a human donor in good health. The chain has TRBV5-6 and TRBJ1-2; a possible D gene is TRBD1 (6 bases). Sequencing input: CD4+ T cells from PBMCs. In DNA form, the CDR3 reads TGTGCCAGCAGCTTCGACTTACAGGGATATGGCTACACCTTC. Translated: CASSFDLQGYGYTF.